The entry that follows covers one TCR beta chain sequence. No antigen is known for it. This sample was included in a study of CD8+ T cells in alopecia areata. Study as a whole: The SALT score measured affected scalp surface percentage in treated patients. General study results and limits: Among the top 100, expanded CD8+ clones were significantly decreased by tofacitinib, as was scalp clonality. Lesional scalp, notably in alopecia totalis/universalis, had clonality above that of normal scalp.

Indicated treatment: oral pan-JAK inhibitor, 5-10 mg twice daily. The investigators collected lesional scalp punch biopsies and peripheral blood from alopecia areata patients. RNA extraction and reverse transcription yielded cDNA as sequencing template. The repertoire was sequenced with immunoSEQ multiplex PCR; TCRdb's copy has only in-frame clones and lacks some. The table lists some 150,000 clones, 85% to 90% of them singletons, with roughly 13% in the top ten. The CDR3 sequence is 19 residues long. V shed 2 bases and J 0 bases; nucleotides not matched to a gene: 12. CDR1 and CDR2 (germline): SEHNR, FQNEAQ (reference sequence).

Here the sequenced sample was CD8+ T cells sorted from blood, taken at week 4, from a patient treated with tofacitinib. The clonotype originates from a human donor with alopecia areata. This chain joins TRBV7-9 and TRBJ2-2; TRBD2 matches at 7 bases. The DNA for the CDR3 is TGTGCCAGCAGCTTATCTGATCCTAACGGGAGGCCGAACACCGGGGAGCTGTTTTTT. Its protein is CASSLSDPNGRPNTGELFF.